This T cell receptor beta chain was documented in a study of monozygotic twins with inflammatory bowel disease. Study-wide findings and caveats: Healthy twins shared more clonotypes with others than IBD patients, most markedly active ones. IBD-affected twins scored below their healthy co-twins in TCRbeta diversity (inverse Simpson).

UMIs incorporating a 6-nucleotide sample barcode were appended by means of template switching. Reanalyzing the 5' RACE reads, TCRdb keeps one entry per CDR3 protein, without DNA. In all, the sample yields 440,000 or so distinct CDR3 sequences. As concerns this clonotype: Its target is not known.

Germline values: CDR1 SGHRS, CDR2 YFSETQ. The CDR3 length is 16 residues. Sequences were obtained from blood. This TCR was sampled from a human donor with ulcerative colitis or Crohn's disease, or a healthy co-twin of an affected twin (not recorded which). V and J are TRBV5-1 and TRBJ1-3; with no DNA, the TCRdb D assignment of TRBD1 cannot be verified. CDR3: CASSPGTGVSGNTIYF.